The T cell receptor (beta chain) described here comes from a study of blood T cells in healthy people across ages (dated by TCRdb to between 2014 and 2017). About the study as a whole: In model experiments, template switching captured about one uniquely barcoded TCR beta cDNA molecule for every two T cells. The study measured age-related changes in TCR beta repertoire diversity using deep sequencing normalized with unique cDNA molecular identifiers. The donors were divided into four age groups: young (average 16 years), middle-aged (approximately 39), aged (62) and long-lived (roughly 86). To avoid experimental bias, donors of different ages were spread randomly across the sequencing lanes. For two donors (one aged 18 to 30 and one aged 80 or older), the study analyzed two additional independent replicas of 1 million unique cDNA reads from the same blood draw.

Libraries were made using 5' RACE. TCRdb records Illumina HiSeq 2500 as the sequencer. A second PCR of 7 to 11 cycles was run with a J-beta primer mix and a sample-barcoded 5' primer. A template-switch 5' adaptor carrying 12 random nucleotides introduced a unique molecular identifier onto each TCR beta cDNA molecule. Each sample yielded at least 3 million CDR3-containing paired-end reads. First-strand cDNA synthesis was performed from all RNA using the Mint cDNA synthesis kit, with priming by a TRBC-specific oligonucleotide. After uracil-DNA glycosylase treatment, a first 18-cycle PCR used universal primers M1SS and BC2_uni_R on all cDNA. The paper's data handling went like this. Normalization of each sample was performed by random selection of 1 million high-quality reads, each carrying a distinct molecular identifier. Reads sharing molecular identifiers were discarded rather than binned into consensus sequences. MiTCR, with a Q25 quality threshold and the strictest error-elimination algorithm, was used for CDR3 identification, clonotype clustering and error correction. A nonparametric unseen species model with Euler transformation was used to estimate a lower bound on total TCR beta diversity. TCRdb reworked the public reads: Q25 trimming with fastp, MiXCR clone assembly, productive beta chains retained. For every CDR3 protein sequence, its rows merge into one entry that carries the most common genes and DNA. For this entry, the V and J calls and clone size follow TCRdb and not the study's own pipeline. Within this sample are about 970,000 distinct CDR3 sequences, with around 54% of them counted one time only. The top ten constitute 20% to 25% of the sample.

Comments on this clonotype: Its antigen is not yet known. Nothing much larger sits one base from this clone, and base qualities are not available.

Study-wide conclusions, independent of this receptor: The long-lived group showed more naive CD4+ T cells, fewer expanded clones and increased TCR diversity than the aged group, suggesting age selection. Estimates of total diversity based on one million sequenced T cells were regarded as lower bounds and as underestimates. Observed TCR beta diversity correlated strongly with the percentage of naive T cells measured by flow cytometry. As age increased, observed TCR beta diversity per million T cells dropped in a roughly linear way, and a significant reduction was already evident by age around 41. Since profiling was done on bulk unsorted PBMCs, naive and antigen-experienced compartments could not be conclusively compared. The CMV infection status of donors was not known, potentially confounding age-related changes in expanded clonotypes.

CDR1 and CDR2 were assigned from the germline V gene (reference sequence) as DFQATT and SNEGSKA. The CDR3 measures 14 amino acids from cysteine to phenylalanine. Only CDR3 DNA is held: 42 bases, read in frame from base 1. Cut back by 4 bases and 1 base, the V and J ends lie 13 bases apart. Systemically healthy Caucasian individuals from Russia, roughly 40 in total and aged about 6 to 100 years, were included as donors. Each donor gave ten milliliters of peripheral blood, collected into EDTA-treated Vacutainer tubes. Ficoll-Paque density-gradient centrifugation was used to isolate PBMCs, with at least 6.5 million per sample. Total RNA was extracted from PBMCs with Trizol reagent, with at least 6 micrograms obtained per sample. The percentages of naive CD45RAhigh/CD27high T cells were determined by flow cytometry on a PBMC aliquot from every donor.

Input material: blood. This receptor was obtained from a woman in her sixties or seventies in good health. Recombination joined TRBV20-1 with TRBJ2-5, with the D segment identity uncertain. The CDR3 has the sequence CSATPLTSQETQYF. Read as DNA, the sequence is TGCAGTGCTACCCCCCTAACCTCCCAAGAGACCCAGTACTTC.